This is a list of T cell receptor beta chains from one sample in a study of cytomegalovirus exposure and HLA in healthy donors. Assay: immunoSEQ multiplex PCR; the TCRdb copy retains only in-frame clones and omits some. The data contain 150,000 to 180,000 clones, approximately 80% of them singletons. Sequenced sample: PBMCs. The receptor source for this set is a man aged 30 to 39 in good health and CMV-seropositive. CDR3s include the opening cysteine and the closing phenylalanine or tryptophan. The D gene is left open where the match is weak. Clone size, where shown, is once, few, many, or a class for clones that have expanded.

V	J	size	D	DNA	CDR3
TRBV6-1	TRBJ2-7	.	TRBD1	TGTGCCAGCAGTGGGTTCGGGACAGGGCTGCTGGAGCAGTACTTC	CASSGFGTGLLEQYF
TRBV5-4	TRBJ2-1	.	TRBD1	TGTGCCAGCAGCTTGGGACAGGGGGCCCGAAATGAGCAGTTCTTC	CASSLGQGARNEQFF
TRBV5-4	TRBJ2-7	few	TRBD2	TGTGCCAGCAGCCGCAGACTAGCGGGAGATTCCGAGCAGTACTTC	CASSRRLAGDSEQYF
TRBV14	TRBJ2-1	once	.	TGTGCCAGCAGCCGATTCGGGCGGCGGGAATTCTACAATGAGCAGTTCTTC	CASSRFGRREFYNEQFF
TRBV7-6	TRBJ2-2	.	.	TGTGCCAGCGTTTTAGTCACCGGGGAGCTGTTTTTT	CASVLVTGELFF
TRBV28	TRBJ1-2	.	TRBD1	TGTGCCAGCAGCATCGACACCGGGACAGGCGGGGGCTACACCTTC	CASSIDTGTGGGYTF
TRBV19	TRBJ2-7	.	TRBD2	TGTGCCAGTAGTACGGGACTAGGAGACGACGAGCAGTACTTC	CASSTGLGDDEQYF
TRBV7-3	TRBJ2-2	.	TRBD1	TGTGCCAGTCAGGGGGTAGGCACCGGGGAGCTGTTTTTT	CASQGVGTGELFF
TRBV6-5	TRBJ1-5	.	.	TGTGCCAGCAGTTACTCGAACAACAATCAGCCCCAGCATTTT	CASSYSNNNQPQHF
TRBV4-1	TRBJ2-1	.	TRBD2	TGCGCCAGCAGCCAAGCTCCTAGCGGGAGGGTCCACGATGAGCAGTTCTTC	CASSQAPSGRVHDEQFF
TRBV25-1	TRBJ2-1	.	TRBD1	TGTGCCAGCAGTGGATACAGGGGCAATGAGCAGTTCTTC	CASSGYRGNEQFF
TRBV5-8	TRBJ2-3	.	.	TGTGCCAGCAGCTCACAGGGCTATGGGACAGATACGCAGTATTTT	CASSSQGYGTDTQYF
TRBV13	TRBJ1-2	.	.	TGTGCCAGCAGCTTAGGCCCCCCCGGGAACTATGGCTACACCTTC	CASSLGPPGNYGYTF
TRBV4-2	TRBJ2-7	.	TRBD2	TGTGCCAGCAGCCAAGGGGGCGGGAGTGGGTACGAGCAGTACTTC	CASSQGGGSGYEQYF
TRBV28	TRBJ1-5	.	TRBD1	TGTGCCAGCAGTTTATGGGGGACAGTTAGCAATCAGCCCCAGCATTTT	CASSLWGTVSNQPQHF
TRBV2	TRBJ2-7	.	TRBD1	TGTGCCAGCAGTTACGGGACAGGGAGGCTCTACGAGCAGTACTTC	CASSYGTGRLYEQYF
TRBV4-1	TRBJ2-3	once	TRBD2	TGCGCCAGCAGCCATAGGACTAGCGGGAGTAGCACAGATACGCAGTATTTT	CASSHRTSGSSTDTQYF
TRBV30	TRBJ2-7	once	.	TGTGCCTGGAAGATGGACGGGACAAAGCAGTACTTC	CAWKMDGTKQYF
TRBV11-1	TRBJ2-1	once	TRBD1	TGTGCCAGCAGCTTAGAAGACAGGGGCCCCTACAATGAGCAGTTCTTC	CASSLEDRGPYNEQFF
TRBV12-1	TRBJ2-1	.	.	TGTGCCAGCAGCTTTGTGGACAGCAATGAGCAGTTCTTC	CASSFVDSNEQFF
TRBV7-9	TRBJ2-3	.	TRBD1	TGTGCCAGCAGCTTGGGGGACAGCATCTACACAGATACGCAGTATTTT	CASSLGDSIYTDTQYF
TRBV10-1	TRBJ2-3	.	TRBD2	TGCGCCAGCAGTCCCGGGGGGGTAGCGGGATCGCGCACAGATACGCAGTATTTT	CASSPGGVAGSRTDTQYF
TRBV4-2	TRBJ1-1	.	.	TGTGCCAGCAGCCAAGCAGGCACGAACACTGAAGCTTTCTTT	CASSQAGTNTEAFF
TRBV4-1	TRBJ2-1	.	.	TGCGCCAGCAGCCAAGTGGGAGGACCAGGGTACTACAATGAGCAGTTCTTC	CASSQVGGPGYYNEQFF
TRBV4-1	TRBJ2-7	.	TRBD1	TGCGCCAGCAGCCTTGGGACAGGGGGCGCCTACGAGCAGTACTTC	CASSLGTGGAYEQYF
TRBV1	TRBJ2-7	.	.	TGCACCAGCAGCCAAGATCTTGAGCGGGAGCAGTCCTACGAGCAGTACTTC	CTSSQDLEREQSYEQYF
TRBV9	TRBJ2-2	once	TRBD2	TGTGCCAGCAGCGTAGTGACTAGCGGGAAGACCGGGGAGCTGTTTTTT	CASSVVTSGKTGELFF
TRBV18	TRBJ2-7	.	.	TGTGCCAGCTCACTCGTGACAGGCCCACGCGTCGAGCAGTACTTC	CASSLVTGPRVEQYF